The present TCR beta chain was sequenced within a study of blood T cell repertoires in COVID-19. In the study overall: Nucleic acid was either cDNA or gDNA, and it came from T cells, B-cell-depleted T cells, or PBMCs.

This CDR3 is 17 amino acids long. Germline CDR1 LGHDT, CDR2 YNNKEL (reference sequence). V dropped 5 bases and J dropped 6 bases, with 25 bases sitting between them. Authors' analysis steps: By means of reference gene primer amplification, nucleated cell counts were estimated. The method was immunoSEQ multiplex PCR; TCRdb's version includes in-frame clones alone and lacks a portion of them. V and J calls and clone size are as listed in that table; D and trimming were resolved from the DNA. The sample lists about 220,000 clones; around four fifths were seen once. The sample comprised peripheral blood. The receptor was isolated from a woman aged 55-69 years who had recovered from COVID-19. The gene calls are TRBV3-1 (or the pseudogene TRBV3-2) and TRBJ1-2; weak D call: TRBD1 (5 bases). This CDR3 reads CASSSTGPLWLGNGYTF. The CDR3 coding sequence is TGTGCCAGCAGCAGCACAGGTCCGCTATGGCTTGGGAATGGCTACACCTTC.